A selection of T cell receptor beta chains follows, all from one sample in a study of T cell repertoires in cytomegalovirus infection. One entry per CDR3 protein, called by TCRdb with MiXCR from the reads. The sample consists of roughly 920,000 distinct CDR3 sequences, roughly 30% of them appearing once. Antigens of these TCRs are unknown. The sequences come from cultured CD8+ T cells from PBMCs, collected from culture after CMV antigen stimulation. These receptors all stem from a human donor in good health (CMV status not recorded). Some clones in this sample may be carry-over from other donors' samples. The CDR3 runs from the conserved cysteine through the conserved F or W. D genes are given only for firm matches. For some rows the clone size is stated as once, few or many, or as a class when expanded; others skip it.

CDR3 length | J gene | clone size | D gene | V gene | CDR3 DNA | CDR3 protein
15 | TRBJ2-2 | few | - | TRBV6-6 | TGTGCCAGCAGTGGATCATCAGGGATCACCGGGGAGCTGTTTTTT | CASSGSSGITGELFF
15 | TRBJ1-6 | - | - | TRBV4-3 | TGCGCCAGCAGCGACAGACTCTCCTATAATTCACCCCTCCACTTT | CASSDRLSYNSPLHF
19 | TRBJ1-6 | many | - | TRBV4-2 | TGTGCCAGCAGCCAATATTCCGGGAGGACAAGAGGATATCATTCACCCCTCCACTTT | CASSQYSGRTRGYHSPLHF
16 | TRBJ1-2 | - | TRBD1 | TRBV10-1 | TGCGCCAGCAGTGATTCGGACAGGGGGAATAACTATGGCTACACCTTC | CASSDSDRGNNYGYTF
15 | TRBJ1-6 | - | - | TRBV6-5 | TGTGCCAGCAGTTACGTCGGGGTTAACCCCTCACCCCTCCACTTT | CASSYVGVNPSPLHF
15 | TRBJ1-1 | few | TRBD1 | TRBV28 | TGTGCCAGCCTCAAATGGACAGGGGGCCACACTGAAGCTTTCTTT | CASLKWTGGHTEAFF
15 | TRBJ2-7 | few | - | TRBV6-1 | TGTGCCAGCAGCCCCGAGCGGTCTATCTCCTACGAGCAGTACTTC | CASSPERSISYEQYF
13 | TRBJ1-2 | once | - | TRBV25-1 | TGTGCCAGCAGTGGAGAGTTTCTCAATGGCTACACCTTC | CASSGEFLNGYTF
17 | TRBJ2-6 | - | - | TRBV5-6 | TGTGCCAGCAGGACTATTAGGACAGACTCTGGGGCCAACGTCCTGACTTTC | CASRTIRTDSGANVLTF
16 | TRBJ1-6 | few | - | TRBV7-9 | TGTGCCAGCAGCCCTGTGCAGGAAGTTTATAATTCACCCCTCCACTTT | CASSPVQEVYNSPLHF
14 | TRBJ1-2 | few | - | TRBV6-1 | TGTGCCAGCAGTGAAAGGTCGGGGGTACGGGGCTACACCTTC | CASSERSGVRGYTF
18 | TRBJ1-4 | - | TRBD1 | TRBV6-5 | TGTGCCAGCAGTGACGTTCGACAGGGGAAATTGACTAATGAAAAACTGTTTTTT | CASSDVRQGKLTNEKLFF
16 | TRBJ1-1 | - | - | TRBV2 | TGTGCCAGCAGTGAAAGCATCACAGAACACAGCACTGAAGCTTTCTTT | CASSESITEHSTEAFF
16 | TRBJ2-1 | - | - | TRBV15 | TGTGCCACCAGCAGAGAGATGACGAGCTCCTACAATGAGCAGTTCTTC | CATSREMTSSYNEQFF
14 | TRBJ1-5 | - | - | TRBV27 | TGTGCCAGCACTTTTAGGGGTGGCAATCAGCCCCAGCATTTT | CASTFRGGNQPQHF
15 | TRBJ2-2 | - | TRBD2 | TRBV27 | TGTGCCAGCAGCTCGATAGCGGGAGCCCCCGGGGAGCTGTTTTTT | CASSSIAGAPGELFF
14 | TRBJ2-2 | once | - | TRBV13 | TGTGCCACCAATCTGATGACAAACACCGGGGAGCTGTTTTTT | CATNLMTNTGELFF
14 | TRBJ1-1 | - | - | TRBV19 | TGTGCCAGTAGTATCGAGGGGGGGAACACTGAAGCTTTCTTT | CASSIEGGNTEAFF
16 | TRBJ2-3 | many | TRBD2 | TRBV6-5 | TGTGCCAGCAGTTACTCCCAGACTAGCGAGACAGATACGCAGTATTTT | CASSYSQTSETDTQYF
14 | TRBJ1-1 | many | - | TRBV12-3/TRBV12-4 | TGTGCCAGCAGTTTAGTGTCAGGGAACACTGAAGCTTTCTTT | CASSLVSGNTEAFF
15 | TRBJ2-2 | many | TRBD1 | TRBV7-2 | TGTGCCAGCAGCTACACAGGGGGCCCAACCGGGGAGCTGTTTTTT | CASSYTGGPTGELFF
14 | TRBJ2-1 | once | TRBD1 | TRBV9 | TGTGCCAGCAGCGGGGGACAGCCGAACAATGAGCAGTTCTTC | CASSGGQPNNEQFF
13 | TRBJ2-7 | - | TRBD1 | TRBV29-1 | TGCAGCGCCTCCGGGACAGGTAACTACGAGCAGTACTTC | CSASGTGNYEQYF
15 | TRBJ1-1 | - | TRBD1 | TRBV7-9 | TGTGCCAGCAGCTTTGGACAGGGGGGGGACACTGAAGCTTTCTTT | CASSFGQGGDTEAFF
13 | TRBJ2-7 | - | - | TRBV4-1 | TGCGCCAGCAGCCACCCAAAGATCCACGAGCAGTACTTC | CASSHPKIHEQYF
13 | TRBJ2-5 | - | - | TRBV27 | TGTGCCAGCAGCTGGGGGCTGTTAGAGACCCAGTACTTC | CASSWGLLETQYF
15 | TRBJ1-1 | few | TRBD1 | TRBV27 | TGTGCCAGCAGTTTATCGACAGGGGTGATCACTGAAGCTTTCTTT | CASSLSTGVITEAFF
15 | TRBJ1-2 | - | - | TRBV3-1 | TGTGCCAGCAGACTAAGAGCGGAAACAGGCGATGGCTACACCTTC | CASRLRAETGDGYTF
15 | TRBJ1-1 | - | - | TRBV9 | TGTGCCAGCAGTGGCAGGGTGAAGTTTAGCACTGAAGCTTTCTTT | CASSGRVKFSTEAFF
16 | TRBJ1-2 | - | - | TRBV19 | TGTGCCAGTAGTCCCGTGGGACCGATGCCTAACTATGGCTACACCTTC | CASSPVGPMPNYGYTF
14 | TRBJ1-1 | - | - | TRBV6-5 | TGTGCCAGCAGTTACCGCAGTCCAAACACTGAAGCTTTCTTT | CASSYRSPNTEAFF
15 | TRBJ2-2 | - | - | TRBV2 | TGTGCCAGCAATAAGGGGGGACTGAACACCGGGGAGCTGTTTTTT | CASNKGGLNTGELFF
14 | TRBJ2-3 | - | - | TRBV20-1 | TGCAGTGCTAGACCCGGGGGTGCCGAGGATACGCAGTATTTT | CSARPGGAEDTQYF
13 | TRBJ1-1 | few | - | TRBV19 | TGTGCCAGTACCTGGGACCTTGGGACTGAAGCTTTCTTT | CASTWDLGTEAFF
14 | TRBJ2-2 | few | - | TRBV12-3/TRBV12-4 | TGTGCCAGCAGTTTACGACAGCTCACCGGGGAGCTGTTTTTT | CASSLRQLTGELFF
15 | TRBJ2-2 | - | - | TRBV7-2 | TGTGCCAGCAGCTTAAACAAGTTAAGGAGCGGGGAGCTGTTTTTT | CASSLNKLRSGELFF
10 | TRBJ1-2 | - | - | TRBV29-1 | TGCAGCGTTGTAGGCTATGGCTACACCTTC | CSVVGYGYTF
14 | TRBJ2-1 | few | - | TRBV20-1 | TGCAGTGCTTGGGAATATAACTCCTACAATGAGCAGTTCTTC | CSAWEYNSYNEQFF
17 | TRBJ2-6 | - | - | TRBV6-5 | TGTGCCAGCAGTTACTCTCACGGCTTCTCTGGGGCCAACGTCCTGACTTTC | CASSYSHGFSGANVLTF
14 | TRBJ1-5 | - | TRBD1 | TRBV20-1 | TGCAGTGCTAGGACGGGACAGAGCAATCAGCCCCAGCATTTT | CSARTGQSNQPQHF
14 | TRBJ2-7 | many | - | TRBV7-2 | TGTGCCAGCAGCTTAGTGGCGGGGAGAGACGAGCAGTACTTC | CASSLVAGRDEQYF
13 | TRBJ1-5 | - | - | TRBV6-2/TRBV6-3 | TGTGCCAGCAGCCCAAACAATTTACAGCCCCAGCATTTT | CASSPNNLQPQHF
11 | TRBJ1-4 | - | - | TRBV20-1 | TGCAGGGCGGGTTCCGGGGAAAAACTGTTTTTT | CRAGSGEKLFF
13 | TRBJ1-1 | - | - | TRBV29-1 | TGCAGCGTCGGTCGGTGGGGAAACACTGAAGCTTTCTTT | CSVGRWGNTEAFF
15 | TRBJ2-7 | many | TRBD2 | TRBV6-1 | TGTGCCAGCAGTCAACTAGCGGGGGGTACCTACGAGCAGTACTTC | CASSQLAGGTYEQYF
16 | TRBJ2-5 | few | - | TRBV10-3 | TGTGCCATCAGTGAGCTAGGGACCTACCCGCAAGAGACCCAGTACTTC | CAISELGTYPQETQYF
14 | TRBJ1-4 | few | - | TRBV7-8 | TGTGCCAGCAGCTTAGGGACAGAGAGTGAAAAACTGTTTTTT | CASSLGTESEKLFF
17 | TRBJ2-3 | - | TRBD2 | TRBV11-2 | TGTGCCGGCAGCGGGACTAGCGGGGGGGCCGGGACAGATACGCAGTATTTT | CAGSGTSGGAGTDTQYF
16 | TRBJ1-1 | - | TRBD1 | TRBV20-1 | TGCAGTGTCGGGACAGGCGTCACTTTAACAGGGACTGAAGCTTTCTTT | CSVGTGVTLTGTEAFF
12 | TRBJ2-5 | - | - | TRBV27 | TGTGCCAGCAGAGCTTCACAAGAGACCCAGTACTTC | CASRASQETQYF
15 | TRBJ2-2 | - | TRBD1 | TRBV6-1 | TGTGCCAGCAGTGATGGACAGGGGTCAACCGGGGAGCTGTTTTTT | CASSDGQGSTGELFF
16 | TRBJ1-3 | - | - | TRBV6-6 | TGTGCCAGCAGTTACCGACCCCTCCCCGACGGAAACACCATATATTTT | CASSYRPLPDGNTIYF
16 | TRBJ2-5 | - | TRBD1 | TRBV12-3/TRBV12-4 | TGTGCCAGCAGTCGCAACCGGGGACAGGGGCAAGAGACCCAGTACTTC | CASSRNRGQGQETQYF
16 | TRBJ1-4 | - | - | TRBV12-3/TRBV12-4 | TGTGCCAGCAGTTCCGCAGGCGGGGGGCTGAGGGGAAAACTGTTTTTT | CASSSAGGGLRGKLFF
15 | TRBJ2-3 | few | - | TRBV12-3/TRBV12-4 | TGTGCCAGCAGTTTCGTGGGGGCCAGCACAGATACGCAGTATTTT | CASSFVGASTDTQYF
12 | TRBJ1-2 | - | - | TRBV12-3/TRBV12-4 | TGTGCCAGCAGCCACACCCTAAGCGGCTACACCTTC | CASSHTLSGYTF
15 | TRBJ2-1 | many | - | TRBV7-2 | TGTGCCAGCAGCTTAGTGGAAGGGCAGAACAATGAGCAGTTCTTC | CASSLVEGQNNEQFF
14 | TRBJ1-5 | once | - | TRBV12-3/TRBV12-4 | TGTGCCAGCGACGGGGACCAGAGCAATCAGCCCCAGCATTTT | CASDGDQSNQPQHF